This TCR beta chain stems from a study of cytomegalovirus exposure and HLA in healthy donors. The study, taken as a whole, reports: High sensitivity and specificity were reportedly achieved when the classifier diagnosed cytomegalovirus status. Later analysis suggested links between common viral pathogens and several top significant clusters. A missense DCLRE1C variant was associated with V- and J-gene trimming of TCR beta chains in a later analysis, and an independent cohort replicated the association.

The study ran its PCR with 60 Vbeta and 13 Jbeta primers. The protocol was immunoSEQ multiplex PCR, while the TCRdb copy is restricted to in-frame clones and leaves out a portion. The sample contains 150,000 to 200,000 clones, roughly 80% of which appear only once. The CDR3 contains 15 residues. With V trimmed by 2 bases and J by 3 bases, 3 bases remained unmatched. Germline CDR1 and CDR2: SGHTA and FQGNSA. This clone was counted a single time. What it binds is unknown. The chain uses TRBV7-2 and TRBJ1-3, with 8 bases that match TRBD1. The receptor's source is a male donor in good health and CMV-seronegative. The specimen was PBMCs. CDR3 DNA sequence: TGTGCCAGCAGCTTACAGGGGGCTGGTGGAAACACCATATATTTT. Encoded protein: CASSLQGAGGNTIYF.